The sequence of this T cell receptor beta chain was determined in a study of blood T cell repertoires in COVID-19. In the study overall: Italy, Spain and the United States were the sources of the convalescent and acute COVID-19 samples.

This table comes from immunoSEQ multiplex PCR, and its TCRdb copy is limited to in-frame clones, with some not included. The table lists around 200,000 clones, just over 85% of them singletons. This study enrolled people aged roughly 18 to 100 from about 24 US geographic areas. In assigning cohorts, the study relied on participant-reported clinical history. Germline V gene data show CDR1 as SGDLS and CDR2 as YYNGEE. The CDR3 has 15 residues. The V and J ends lost 2 bases and 1 base respectively, with 12 bases between them. Sequences were obtained from PBMCs or T cells enriched from blood (not recorded which). This clonotype was sampled from a woman in her thirties or forties with acute COVID-19. The rearrangement uses TRBV9 and TRBJ1-1; a weak D match, TRBD1 (6 bases). The CDR3 nucleotides read TGTGCCAGCAGCGTGTACGGGACACCGAACACTGAAGCTTTCTTT. Amino acids: CASSVYGTPNTEAFF. Supplemented by reference TRBV9 and TRBJ1-1, the full variable domain reads DSGVTQTPKHLITATGQRVTLRCSPRSGDLSVYWYQQSLDQGLQFLIQYYNGEERAKGNILERFSAQQFPDLHSELNLSSLELGDSALYFCASSVYGTPNTEAFFGQGTRLTVV.